This T cell receptor beta chain was sequenced for a study of beta chain features in type 1 diabetes. The CDR3 extends over 13 amino acids. Germline CDR1 is MDHEN and CDR2 is SYDVKM. With 8 bases clipped from V and 1 base from J, the junction kept 3 bases outside the gene matches. Expressed TCRB transcripts got sequenced, as all isolated RNA was reverse transcribed. Only in-frame clones appear in the TCRdb table, and some are missing; sequencing was by immunoSEQ multiplex PCR. Found here are roughly 150,000 clones, 9% to 10% of them singletons; the top ten hold 2% to 2.5%. With regard to this clone: Its antigen is unknown.

Naive, central memory, regulatory and stem cell-like memory cells within the CD4+ compartment were sorted using CD45RO/CCR7/CD25/CD127/CD95/CD27. Findings and caveats of the study: Patients showed naive, central memory and Treg TCRB repertoires that appeared more similar than those of healthy donors.

Sequencing was performed on central memory CD4+ T cells from blood. The rearrangement uses TRBV28 and TRBJ2-5, with TRBD2 matching 8 bases. This TCR derives from a woman under 30 in good health. For the CDR3, the DNA is TGTGCCAGCCGCGGGGGGCCCCAAGAGACCCAGTACTTC. This gives the protein CASRGGPQETQYF.